This T cell receptor (beta chain) was sequenced during a study of cytomegalovirus exposure and HLA in healthy donors. PCR was performed using 60 Vbeta and 13 Jbeta primers. Clones were read by immunoSEQ multiplex PCR, and TCRdb kept only the in-frame ones, dropping some. The sample yields approximately 150,000 clones, around 79% seen once. Germline CDR1 SGHRS, CDR2 YFSETQ. Trimming took 0 bases from V and 1 from J, leaving 6 bases between them. This CDR3 has 14 amino acids. The material sequenced was PBMCs. The TCR comes from a man aged 35 to 55 in good health and CMV-seronegative. The rearrangement uses TRBV5-1 and TRBJ2-3; D is possibly TRBD2 (6 bases). This CDR3 reads CASSLGLGTDTQYF. The CDR3 nucleotides are TGCGCCAGCAGCTTGGGACTAGGCACAGATACGCAGTATTTT.